A single sample is the source of the 21 T cell receptor beta chains below, sequenced in a study of patients with pleural tuberculosis. TCRdb used MiXCR to reprocess the reads, holding one entry per CDR3 protein. The table lists 29,000 or so distinct CDR3 sequences, 15% to 20% of them singletons, with 3.5% in the top ten. Sequenced input: peripheral blood. These receptors all come from a human donor with pleural tuberculosis.

By sample fraction, this clonotype is medium-sized. The chain is built from TRBV20-1 and TRBJ1-5; D may be TRBD1 (5 bases). With 6 bases removed from V and 0 bases from J, the gap between germline ends came to 18 bases. Germline V gene sequence: CDR1 DFQATT, CDR2 SNEGSKA (reference sequence). The CDR3 is 16 residues long. DNA for the CDR3: TGCAGTGCAACCGGACACAACACCAATAGCAATCAGCCCCAGCATTTT. It codes for CSATGHNTNSNQPQHF.

This clonotype was seen repeatedly, ten times or more. V is TRBV12-3 or TRBV12-4 and J is TRBJ1-3; D is uncertain. The CDR3 runs to 14 residues. V lost 6 bases, J lost 4 bases, and 13 bases lay in between. The CDR3 protein is CASRLMTAGNTIYF. The DNA of the CDR3 is TGTGCCAGCAGGTTGATGACGGCGGGAAACACCATATATTTT.

This clonotype was seen at least ten times. The CDR3: CASREGRRIGEAFF. CDR3 bases: TGTGCCAGTAGGGAGGGACGGCGGATTGGTGAAGCTTTCTTT. The chain recombines TRBV19 with TRBJ1-1; D possibly corresponds to TRBD1 (5 bases). The V and J ends lost 6 bases and 7 bases respectively, with 18 bases between them. The CDR3 is 14 amino acids. Per the germline V gene, CDR1 is LNHDA and CDR2 is SQIVND (reference sequence).

In its sample, this clonotype was seen many times. V and J are TRBV6-2 or TRBV6-3 and TRBJ2-7; 11 bases are shared with TRBD1. This CDR3 has 15 amino acids. Per germline, CDR1 MNHEY and CDR2 SVGEGT. Trimming removed 6 bases from V and 1 base from J; junction bases left unmatched: 5. Written as DNA, the CDR3 is TGTGCCAGCAGGCCCGGGACAGGGGGATCCTACGAGCAGTACTTC. It yields the protein CASRPGTGGSYEQYF.

This clonotype was counted many times. The chain is built from TRBV7-9 and TRBJ2-1; 11 nucleotides line up with TRBD2. The CDR3 contains 17 residues. V trimming: 1 base; J trimming: 4 bases; junction bases outside the gene matches: 6. Looked up from germline, CDR1 is SEHNR and CDR2 is FQNEAQ (reference sequence). The CDR3 region is CASSLGASGRSYNEQFF. In nucleotides, the CDR3 is TGTGCCAGCAGCTTAGGGGCTAGCGGGAGGTCATACAATGAGCAGTTCTTC.

This clonotype was seen ten or more times. The V call is TRBV9, the J call TRBJ1-3, with a possible D match to TRBD1 (6 bases). The CDR3 covers 14 residues. V gave up 3 bases and J gave up 2 bases, with 9 bases separating them. Germline lookup yields CDR1 SGDLS and CDR2 YYNGEE. The chain's CDR3 is CASSAQGTGNTIYF. CDR3 bases: TGTGCCAGCAGCGCACAGGGAACTGGAAACACCATATATTTT.

As regards this clonotype: One end of the junction fails to match germline, which may point to a read error. V is TRBV6-1 and J is TRBJ2-2; TRBD2 is a possible D gene (5 bases). Germline lookup yields CDR1 MNHNS and CDR2 SASEGT. This CDR3 is 13 amino acids long. CDR3 sequence: CASRLGNTGKLFF. CDR3 nucleotides: TGTGCCAGCAGGTTGGGGAACACCGGGAAGCTGTTTTTT.

The sample holds many counts of this clonotype. This chain links TRBV5-4 with TRBJ1-2, with a tentative D call TRBD1 (6 bases). V was shortened by 0 bases and J by 3 bases, with 12 bases between the two germline ends. The CDR3 loop spans 15 amino acids. CDR1 SGHNT and CDR2 YYREEE come from the germline V gene (reference sequence). CDR3 sequence (DNA): TGTGCCAGCAGCTTGGAACAGGGTAGTGACTATGGCTACACCTTC. Its translation is CASSLEQGSDYGYTF.

This clonotype was recorded at least ten times. The V gene is TRBV30, the J gene TRBJ1-1; a weak D match, TRBD1 (5 bases). CDR1 GTSNPN and CDR2 SVGIG come from the germline V gene (reference sequence). Trimming removed 7 bases at V and 4 bases at J, with 13 bases between. The CDR3 has 12 amino acids. The DNA of the CDR3 is TGTGCCTTCGACAGTGGGAGCACTGAAGCTTTCTTT. This translates into CAFDSGSTEAFF.

This clonotype was seen at least ten times. The gene calls are TRBV20-1 and TRBJ2-7; tentative D call: TRBD1 (6 bases). Germline V gene sequence: CDR1 DFQATT, CDR2 SNEGSKA (reference sequence). V was trimmed by 3 bases and J by 1 base, leaving 10 bases between them. The CDR3 contains 13 residues. The DNA of the CDR3 is TGCAGTGCTAGGACAGGATCTTCCTACGAGCAGTACTTC. Translating it yields CSARTGSSYEQYF.

This clonotype is medium-sized within its sample. V is TRBV25-1 and J is TRBJ1-1; D possibly corresponds to TRBD1 (5 bases). Germline CDR1 MGHDK, CDR2 SYGVNS. Trimming removed 2 bases from V and 4 bases from J, with 14 bases in between. There are 15 residues in the CDR3. CDR3 coding DNA: TGTGCCAGCAGTGAAGGGGGTACCTGGGGCACTGAAGCTTTCTTT. Amino acid sequence: CASSEGGTWGTEAFF.

The rearrangement uses TRBV5-1 and TRBJ2-5, with 13 bases fitting TRBD2. V lost 4 bases, J lost 2 bases, and 2 bases stayed unmatched. Germline V gene lookup returns CDR1 SGHRS and CDR2 YFSETQ. The CDR3 sequence is 15 residues long. CDR3 nucleotide sequence: TGCGCCAGCAGCGCGACTAGCGGGGGGCAAGAGACCCAGTACTTC. It yields the protein CASSATSGGQETQYF.

This clonotype was observed many times. The CDR3 is CSVRGANTGELFF. CDR3 bases: TGCAGCGTTCGGGGAGCCAACACCGGGGAGCTGTTTTTT. The rearrangement links TRBV29-1 to TRBJ2-2; TRBD2 might be the D (5 bases). This CDR3 has 13 amino acids. Germline lookup yields CDR1 SQVTM and CDR2 ANQGSEA. The ends were cut back, 5 bases at V and 2 bases at J, with 9 bases in the middle.

This clonotype occurred many times. V and J are TRBV13 and TRBJ2-1; D gene uncertain. CDR1 is PRHDT, CDR2 FYEKMQ, per germline (reference sequence). The length of the CDR3 is 15 residues. Trimming shortened V by 5 bases and J by 7 bases, and 18 bases separated the two germline ends. The CDR3 DNA is TGTGCCAGCAGCCCCGATGGGGTTAGAAGGAATGAGCAGTTCTTC. This sequence encodes CASSPDGVRRNEQFF.

This clonotype was found many times. This sequence joins TRBV12-3 or TRBV12-4 and TRBJ2-6, with D hard to call. This CDR3 comprises 13 residues. The germline V and J ends were trimmed by 7 bases and 4 bases, with 8 bases remaining between them. The CDR3 coding sequence is TGTGCCAGCACTCCAATAGGGGCCAACGTCCTGACTTTC. It codes for CASTPIGANVLTF.

This clonotype was detected many times. The chain links TRBV28 to TRBJ2-1; the match to TRBD2 covers 7 bases. The CDR3 is made up of 14 amino acids. CDR1 and CDR2 from the germline V gene are MDHEN and SYDVKM. With 8 bases clipped from V and 7 bases from J, the junction kept 11 bases outside the gene matches. The CDR3 nucleotides read TGTGCCAGCGATGCTAGCGGTTTAAGGAATGAGCAGTTCTTC. Translated, it gives CASDASGLRNEQFF.

The sample holds many counts of this clonotype. Being one base from a much bigger clone, this may be a read error. The chain links TRBV20-1 to TRBJ1-5; D is perhaps TRBD1 (6 bases). Germline-derived CDR1 and CDR2 are DFQATT and SNEGSKA (reference sequence). The CDR3 totals 15 residues. Deletions cut 2 bases from V and 0 bases from J, with 11 bases between. Here the CDR3 reads CSARSGANSNQPQHF. CDR3 nucleotides: TGCAGTGCTAGATCGGGGGCAAATAGCAATCAGCCCCAGCATTTT.

Notes on this clonotype: Germline is not matched at one junction end, which may reflect a read error. V is TRBV7-9 and J is TRBJ2-3; no definite D call. The CDR3 consists of 13 residues. Germline assignment: CDR1 SEHNR and CDR2 FQNEAQ (reference sequence). The CDR3 here is CVSSARGPDTQYF. CDR3 bases: TGTGTCAGCAGCGCACGCGGCCCAGATACGCAGTATTTT.

The V and J genes are TRBV20-1 and TRBJ1-1, with a weak D call TRBD1 (6 bases). Germline V gene lookup returns CDR1 DFQATT and CDR2 SNEGSKA (reference sequence). This CDR3 is 9 amino acids long. V dropped 8 bases and J dropped 8 bases, with 9 bases sitting between them. The CDR3 reads CSSTGEAFF. In nucleotides, the CDR3 is TGCAGTTCAACAGGGGAAGCTTTCTTT.

This clonotype was recorded at least ten times. V is TRBV6-2 or TRBV6-3 and J is TRBJ2-7, with TRBD2 matching 7 bases. The germline V gene has CDR1 MNHEY and CDR2 SVGEGT. The CDR3 spans 15 residues. The trim removed 6 bases at V and 6 bases at J, leaving 14 bases unmatched. The DNA of the CDR3 is TGTGCCAGCAGCTTATCTAGCGGCTTCTTCCTCGAGCAGTACTTC. It encodes CASSLSSGFFLEQYF.

This clonotype was recorded many times. The chain recombines TRBV19 with TRBJ2-1; 8 positions agree with TRBD2. The CDR3 extends over 14 amino acids. V was clipped by 5 bases and J by 3 bases; unmatched bases: 3. The germline V gene encodes CDR1 LNHDA and CDR2 SQIVND (reference sequence). The CDR3 protein is CASSPTSVYNEQFF. The CDR3 DNA is TGTGCCAGTAGTCCGACTAGCGTCTACAATGAGCAGTTCTTC.